This is a list of T cell receptor beta chains from one sample in a study of cytomegalovirus exposure and HLA in healthy donors. Only in-frame clones appear in the TCRdb table, and some are missing; sequencing was by immunoSEQ multiplex PCR. The repertoire holds about 59,000 clones, 80% to 90% seen once, with about 1.4% in the top ten. Sequenced material: PBMCs. Receptors originate from a man aged 30 to 39 in good health and CMV-seropositive. CDR3s include the opening cysteine and the closing phenylalanine or tryptophan.

>15|TRBV5-1|TRBJ2-5
CASSSSQGAGETQYF
>17|TRBV15|TRBJ1-1
CATSDPTGIPLNTEAFF
>11|TRBV21-1|.
CASSHRDEQYF
>12|TRBV2|TRBJ2-7
CASSELAGGQYF
>16|TRBV27|TRBJ2-7
CASSLSKGLAGLEQYF
>16|TRBV11-2|TRBJ2-2
CASSYGLAGITGELFF
>15|TRBV7-2|TRBJ2-7
CASSFLGTGSYEQYF
>13|TRBV19|TRBJ1-1
CATALQGNTEAFF
>13|TRBV25-1|TRBJ2-1
CASSESSYNEQFF
>14|TRBV7-9|TRBJ1-4
CASSLAPGGGKLFF
>18|TRBV28|TRBJ2-6
CASTEGGGRAPGANVLTF
>16|TRBV10-1|TRBJ2-3
CASSESGGLSTDTQYF
>13|TRBV30|TRBJ1-5
CAWSVTVNQPQHF
>16|TRBV2|TRBJ2-1
CASSAWTSRMGNEQFF
>15|TRBV2|TRBJ1-1
CASSEGGTENTEAFF
>16|TRBV6-1|TRBJ2-2
CASSEELASNTGELFF
>19|TRBV4-2|TRBJ2-3
CASSSQVVRDSARTDTQYF
>14|TRBV25-1|TRBJ1-3
CASSRTGSGNTIYF
>15|TRBV7-3|TRBJ2-7
CASSVLSGQAYEQYF
>14|TRBV11-3|TRBJ1-1
CASSFGAMNTEAFF
>14|TRBV7-9|TRBJ1-2
CASSLSGRDNGYTF
>11|TRBV20-1|TRBJ2-7
CSANLLYEQYF
>14|TRBV5-4|TRBJ1-3
CASSLDSSGNTIYF
>15|TRBV19|TRBJ2-1
CASSPTGDAYNEQFF
>13|TRBV18|TRBJ1-4
CASSSRGNEKLFF
>15|TRBV11-3|TRBJ2-2
CASSPGTGNTGELFF
>17|TRBV5-8|TRBJ1-6
CASSLGAGTGYNSPLHF
>15|TRBV6-6|TRBJ1-1
CASSLQGAWDTEAFF
>14|TRBV30|TRBJ2-3
CAFELASSTDTQYF
>18|TRBV30|TRBJ2-7
CAWSYSYPGLAGTYEQYF
>11|TRBV5-6|TRBJ2-5
CASSFGETQYF
>16|TRBV7-2|TRBJ2-1
CASSLGWLAGVNEQFF
>13|TRBV4-1|.
CASSQWTFYEQYF
>14|TRBV29-1|TRBJ2-1
CSVAVSGSYNEQFF
>16|TRBV19|TRBJ1-2
CASSLPETRDTYGYTF
>15|TRBV6-5|TRBJ2-5
CASSSSLAGQETQYF
>14|TRBV6-1|TRBJ2-1
CASSRQGTVDEQFF
>19|TRBV4-2|TRBJ2-3
CASSQDNGGRRPSTDTQYF
>13|TRBV7-3|TRBJ2-2
CASSGERGGELFF
>15|TRBV12-1|TRBJ2-5
CASSFEGEDRETQYF
>13|TRBV27|TRBJ2-7
CASRPSGRGEQYF
>13|TRBV6-5|TRBJ1-5
CASSPQGRQPQHF
>18|TRBV7-4|TRBJ2-7
CASSLTPSVGGLLYEQYF
>16|TRBV6-5|TRBJ2-1
CASSSKGTHDYNEQFF